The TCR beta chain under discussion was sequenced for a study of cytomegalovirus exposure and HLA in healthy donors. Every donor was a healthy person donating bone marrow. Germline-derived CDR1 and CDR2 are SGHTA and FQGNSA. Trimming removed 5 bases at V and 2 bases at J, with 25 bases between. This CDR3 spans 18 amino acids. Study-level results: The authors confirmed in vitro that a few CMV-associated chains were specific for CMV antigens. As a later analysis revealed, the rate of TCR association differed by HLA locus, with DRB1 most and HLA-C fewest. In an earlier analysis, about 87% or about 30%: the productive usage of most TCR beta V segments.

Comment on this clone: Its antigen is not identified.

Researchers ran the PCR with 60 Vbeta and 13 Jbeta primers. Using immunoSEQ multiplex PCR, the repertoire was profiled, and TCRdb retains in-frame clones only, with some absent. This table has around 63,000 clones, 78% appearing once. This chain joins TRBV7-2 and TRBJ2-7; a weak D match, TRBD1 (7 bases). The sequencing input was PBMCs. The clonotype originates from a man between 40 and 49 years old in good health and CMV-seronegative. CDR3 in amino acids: CASSLQGGRGIGPYEQYF. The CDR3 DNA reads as TGTGCCAGCAGCCTCCAGGGGGGTCGCGGGATAGGACCCTACGAGCAGTACTTC.